The 24 T cell receptor beta chains reported below all come from one sample, sequenced in a study of T cell responses to AZD1222 COVID-19 vaccine. Here immunoSEQ multiplex PCR was the method, and the copy in TCRdb shows in-frame clones only, minus some. This sample has 140,000 to 150,000 clones, with over 90% found just once. The sample here was peripheral blood, taken on day 0 of AZD1222 vaccination. These receptors originate from an adult in good health.

This sequence joins TRBV5-4 and TRBJ1-1; the match to TRBD1 covers 10 bases. The V gene's germline CDR1 is SGHNT and CDR2 YYREEE (reference sequence). V lost 2 bases, J lost 5 bases, and 15 bases stayed unmatched. CDR3 size: 18 residues. CDR3 in amino acids: CASSFFVLRDRGRTEAFF. CDR3 DNA sequence: TGTGCCAGCAGCTTTTTCGTCCTACGGGACAGGGGAAGAACTGAAGCTTTCTTT.

The gene calls are TRBV24-1 and TRBJ2-5; 15 bases fit TRBD2. The length of the CDR3 is 15 residues. The germline V gene has CDR1 KGHDR and CDR2 SFDVKD. Trimming took 4 bases from V and 5 from J; bases not matched to a gene: 1. This CDR3 is CATSDGTSGRETQYF. CDR3 DNA: TGTGCCACCAGTGACGGGACTAGCGGGAGGGAGACCCAGTACTTC.

The chain recombines TRBV3-1 (or the pseudogene TRBV3-2) with TRBJ2-4; 7 bases align to TRBD2. The CDR3 is made up of 15 amino acids. The junction had 4 bases not matched to a gene; V was cut back by 4 bases and J by 1 base. Germline V CDR1 and CDR2: LGHDT, YNNKEL (reference sequence). As DNA, the CDR3 is TGTGCCAGCAGCCGGGACTACCGGGCCAAAAACATTCAGTACTTC. This gives the protein CASSRDYRAKNIQYF.

V is TRBV19 and J is TRBJ2-7; tentatively, D is TRBD2 (5 bases). V lost 4 bases and J 3 bases, leaving 10 bases between the germline ends. This CDR3 is 13 amino acids long. Germline CDR1 and CDR2: LNHDA and SQIVND (reference sequence). CDR3 residues: CASSKSGIYEQYF. In DNA form, the CDR3 reads TGTGCCAGTAGTAAATCCGGGATCTACGAGCAGTACTTC.

This clone was seen a handful of times. V and J are TRBV19 and TRBJ2-7, with D perhaps matching TRBD1 (6 bases). V was cut by 4 bases and J by 2 bases, with 9 bases left in between. CDR3 length: 13 amino acids. Germline V lookup: CDR1 LNHDA, CDR2 SQIVND (reference sequence). For the CDR3, the DNA is TGTGCCAGTAGTACCGGACAGCCCTACGAGCAGTACTTC. It is translated as CASSTGQPYEQYF.

This clone was counted only a few times. J is TRBJ1-4 and V is TRBV3-1 (or the pseudogene TRBV3-2), with D maybe TRBD1 (6 bases). The CDR3 covers 16 residues. Germline values: CDR1 LGHDT, CDR2 YNNKEL (reference sequence). V shed 0 bases and J shed 4 bases, with 12 bases lying between them. CDR3: CASSQETPGDNEKLFF. The CDR3 DNA reads as TGTGCCAGCAGCCAAGAGACTCCAGGGGATAATGAAAAACTGTTTTTT.

CDR3 bases: TGTGCCAGCAGTGAAAACGGGGGAGGGCCCTACAATGAGCAGTTCTTC. The encoded protein is CASSENGGGPYNEQFF. V gene TRBV25-1 combines with J gene TRBJ2-1; 7 bases agree with TRBD2. Germline V gives CDR1 MGHDK, CDR2 SYGVNS. The CDR3 length is 16 residues. J lost 2 bases, V lost 2 bases, and 6 bases had no gene match.

The J gene is TRBJ1-4, the V gene TRBV28, with D possibly TRBD1 on 6 matching bases. Germline CDR1 reads MDHEN; CDR2 reads SYDVKM. This CDR3 has 16 amino acids. V was shortened by 2 bases and J by 8 bases, with 18 bases between the two germline ends. The CDR3 reads CASSLGELGGPEKLFF. The CDR3 bases are TGTGCCAGCAGTTTAGGAGAATTAGGGGGGCCCGAAAAACTGTTTTTT.

CDR3 protein: CASSYSSVASGELFF. The CDR3 DNA sequence: TGTGCCAGCAGTTACTCTTCAGTCGCCTCCGGGGAGCTGTTTTTT. The chain couples TRBV6-6 to TRBJ2-2; D gene uncertain. The length of the CDR3 is 15 residues. Germline V gene data show CDR1 as MNHNY and CDR2 as SVGAGI (reference sequence). Trimming left V 0 bases short and J 6 bases short, with 11 bases between.

The V gene is TRBV5-4, the J gene TRBJ1-2, with D possibly matching TRBD1 (5 bases). V lost 0 bases and J lost 2, with 11 bases in between. CDR3 length: 15 residues. CDR1 is SGHNT, CDR2 YYREEE, per germline (reference sequence). CDR3 amino acids: CASSLGAGQNYGYTF. The CDR3 DNA reads as TGTGCCAGCAGCTTGGGGGCGGGGCAAAACTATGGCTACACCTTC.

The rearrangement joins TRBV3-1 (or the pseudogene TRBV3-2) to TRBJ2-7; D gene ambiguous. The CDR3 sequence is 14 residues long. Trimming stripped 4 bases from V and 2 bases from J, with 12 bases between. From germline, CDR1 is LGHDT and CDR2 YNNKEL (reference sequence). The CDR3 region is CASSPDWSTYEQYF. The CDR3 coding sequence is TGTGCCAGCAGCCCCGACTGGAGCACCTACGAGCAGTACTTC.

The V gene is TRBV14, the J gene TRBJ2-1; D not certain. Germline V gene lookup returns CDR1 SGHDN and CDR2 FVKESK. V dropped 4 bases and J dropped 4 bases, with 11 bases sitting between them. The CDR3 runs to 14 residues. The CDR3 sequence is CASSRSSNYNEQFF. The CDR3 DNA is TGTGCCAGCAGCCGCTCATCGAATTACAATGAGCAGTTCTTC.

This clone came up once. This chain connects TRBV3-1 (or the pseudogene TRBV3-2) to TRBJ2-2, with TRBD1 matching over 8 bases. Germline CDR1 LGHDT, CDR2 YNNKEL (reference sequence). V gave up 6 bases and J gave up 0 bases; unmatched junction bases: 6. This CDR3 has 16 residues. DNA of the CDR3: TGTGCCAGCAGACCGACAGGGGACTCGAACACCGGGGAGCTGTTTTTT. Translation: CASRPTGDSNTGELFF.

J is TRBJ1-2 and V is TRBV19; D is uncertain. Germline V lookup: CDR1 LNHDA, CDR2 SQIVND (reference sequence). There are 11 residues in the CDR3. Trimming stripped 5 bases from V and 5 bases from J, with 6 bases between. Written as DNA, the CDR3 is TGTGCCAGTAGTTCGGGTTATGGCTACACCTTC. Amino acids: CASSSGYGYTF.

The gene calls are TRBV3-1 (or the pseudogene TRBV3-2) and TRBJ2-7, with TRBD2 as a possible D gene (5 bases). This CDR3 contains 13 residues. Germline V gene lookup returns CDR1 LGHDT and CDR2 YNNKEL (reference sequence). The ends were cut back, 3 bases at V and 3 bases at J, with 9 bases in the middle. The CDR3 here is CASSHERDYEQYF. As DNA, the CDR3 is TGTGCCAGCAGCCACGAGAGGGACTACGAGCAGTACTTC.

The chain employs TRBV12-3 or TRBV12-4 and TRBJ1-4; D unclear. This CDR3 has 11 amino acids. V shed 6 bases and J shed 8 bases, with 7 bases lying between them. The CDR3 loop is CASSVGEKLFF. As DNA, the CDR3 is TGTGCCAGCAGCGTAGGAGAAAAACTGTTTTTT.

The V and J genes are TRBV6-5 and TRBJ1-4; no definite D call. The CDR3 has 14 amino acids. Trimming stripped 7 bases from V and 7 bases from J, with 16 bases between. Germline values: CDR1 MNHEY, CDR2 SVGAGI. CDR3 amino acids: CASIGQTTPEKLFF. The CDR3 nucleotides are TGTGCCAGCATCGGGCAGACTACCCCTGAAAAACTGTTTTTT.

This rearrangement joins TRBV5-6 to TRBJ2-3; D could derive from TRBD1 or TRBD2 (5 bases each). Between the trimmed V and J ends, which lost 0 bases and 3 bases, there was a span of 11 bases. Germline V gives CDR1 SGHDT, CDR2 YYEEEE. CDR3 size: 15 residues. The CDR3 nucleotides read TGTGCCAGCAGCTTGGGGACGGGGCTTACAGATACGCAGTATTTT. Protein sequence: CASSLGTGLTDTQYF. The full variable domain, in which reference TRBV5-6 and TRBJ2-3 provide the parts outside the CDR3, is DAGVTQSPTHLIKTRGQQVTLRCSPKSGHDTVSWYQQALGQGPQFIFQYYEEEERQRGNFPDRFSGHQFPNYSSELNVNALLLGDSALYLCASSLGTGLTDTQYFGPGTRLTVL.

The CDR3 loop reads CASSAGRENTEAFF. In nucleotides, the CDR3 is TGTGCCAGCTCAGCGGGACGGGAGAACACTGAAGCTTTCTTT. This chain connects TRBV18 to TRBJ1-1; weak D call: TRBD1 (5 bases). CDR3 size: 14 residues. Between the trimmed V and J ends, which lost 5 bases and 1 base, there was a span of 11 bases. Germline values: CDR1 KGHSH, CDR2 LQKENI.

Only one count was recorded for this clone. CDR3 residues: CAWSAQGYQPQHF. CDR3 DNA: TGTGCCTGGAGTGCCCAGGGGTATCAGCCCCAGCATTTT. The V call is TRBV30, the J call TRBJ1-5; D might be TRBD1 (6 bases). This CDR3 has 13 residues. Trimming removed 1 base at V and 5 bases at J, with 9 bases between. The germline V gene has CDR1 GTSNPN and CDR2 SVGIG (reference sequence).

The chain employs TRBV30 and TRBJ1-2; D is possibly TRBD1 (5 bases). This CDR3 has 14 amino acids. The germline V and J ends were trimmed by 0 bases and 5 bases, with 13 bases remaining between them. Germline loops: CDR1 GTSNPN, CDR2 SVGIG (reference sequence). The CDR3 sequence is CAWSVPEEGYGYTF. The CDR3 nucleotides read TGTGCCTGGAGTGTTCCTGAGGAGGGGTATGGCTACACCTTC.

The chain couples TRBV2 to TRBJ2-7; D is perhaps TRBD1 or TRBD2 (5 bases each). Trimming took off 6 bases at V and 1 base at J, with 16 bases between the two ends. The V gene's germline CDR1 is SNHLY and CDR2 FYNNEI. This CDR3 is built from 15 residues. The CDR3 nucleotides are TGTGCCAGCAGGGCCCCCGGGACCGATTCCTACGAGCAGTACTTC. This gives the protein CASRAPGTDSYEQYF.

The chain uses TRBV20-1 and TRBJ2-1, with D tentatively TRBD1 or TRBD2 (5 bases each). The ends were cut back, 3 bases at V and 0 bases at J, with 9 bases in the middle. CDR3 length: 14 amino acids. CDR1 is DFQATT, CDR2 SNEGSKA, per germline (reference sequence). CDR3 in DNA: TGCAGTGCTAGTGCAGGGAGCTCCTACAATGAGCAGTTCTTC. Translated: CSASAGSSYNEQFF.

This sequence joins TRBV19 and TRBJ2-4, with D tentatively TRBD1 (5 bases). The germline V and J ends were trimmed by 3 bases and 6 bases, with 9 bases remaining between them. CDR1 is LNHDA and CDR2 is SQIVND in the germline V gene (reference sequence). The CDR3 is 13 residues long. CDR3 protein: CASSIRQGNIQYF. For the CDR3, the DNA is TGTGCCAGTAGTATTAGGCAGGGAAACATTCAGTACTTC.